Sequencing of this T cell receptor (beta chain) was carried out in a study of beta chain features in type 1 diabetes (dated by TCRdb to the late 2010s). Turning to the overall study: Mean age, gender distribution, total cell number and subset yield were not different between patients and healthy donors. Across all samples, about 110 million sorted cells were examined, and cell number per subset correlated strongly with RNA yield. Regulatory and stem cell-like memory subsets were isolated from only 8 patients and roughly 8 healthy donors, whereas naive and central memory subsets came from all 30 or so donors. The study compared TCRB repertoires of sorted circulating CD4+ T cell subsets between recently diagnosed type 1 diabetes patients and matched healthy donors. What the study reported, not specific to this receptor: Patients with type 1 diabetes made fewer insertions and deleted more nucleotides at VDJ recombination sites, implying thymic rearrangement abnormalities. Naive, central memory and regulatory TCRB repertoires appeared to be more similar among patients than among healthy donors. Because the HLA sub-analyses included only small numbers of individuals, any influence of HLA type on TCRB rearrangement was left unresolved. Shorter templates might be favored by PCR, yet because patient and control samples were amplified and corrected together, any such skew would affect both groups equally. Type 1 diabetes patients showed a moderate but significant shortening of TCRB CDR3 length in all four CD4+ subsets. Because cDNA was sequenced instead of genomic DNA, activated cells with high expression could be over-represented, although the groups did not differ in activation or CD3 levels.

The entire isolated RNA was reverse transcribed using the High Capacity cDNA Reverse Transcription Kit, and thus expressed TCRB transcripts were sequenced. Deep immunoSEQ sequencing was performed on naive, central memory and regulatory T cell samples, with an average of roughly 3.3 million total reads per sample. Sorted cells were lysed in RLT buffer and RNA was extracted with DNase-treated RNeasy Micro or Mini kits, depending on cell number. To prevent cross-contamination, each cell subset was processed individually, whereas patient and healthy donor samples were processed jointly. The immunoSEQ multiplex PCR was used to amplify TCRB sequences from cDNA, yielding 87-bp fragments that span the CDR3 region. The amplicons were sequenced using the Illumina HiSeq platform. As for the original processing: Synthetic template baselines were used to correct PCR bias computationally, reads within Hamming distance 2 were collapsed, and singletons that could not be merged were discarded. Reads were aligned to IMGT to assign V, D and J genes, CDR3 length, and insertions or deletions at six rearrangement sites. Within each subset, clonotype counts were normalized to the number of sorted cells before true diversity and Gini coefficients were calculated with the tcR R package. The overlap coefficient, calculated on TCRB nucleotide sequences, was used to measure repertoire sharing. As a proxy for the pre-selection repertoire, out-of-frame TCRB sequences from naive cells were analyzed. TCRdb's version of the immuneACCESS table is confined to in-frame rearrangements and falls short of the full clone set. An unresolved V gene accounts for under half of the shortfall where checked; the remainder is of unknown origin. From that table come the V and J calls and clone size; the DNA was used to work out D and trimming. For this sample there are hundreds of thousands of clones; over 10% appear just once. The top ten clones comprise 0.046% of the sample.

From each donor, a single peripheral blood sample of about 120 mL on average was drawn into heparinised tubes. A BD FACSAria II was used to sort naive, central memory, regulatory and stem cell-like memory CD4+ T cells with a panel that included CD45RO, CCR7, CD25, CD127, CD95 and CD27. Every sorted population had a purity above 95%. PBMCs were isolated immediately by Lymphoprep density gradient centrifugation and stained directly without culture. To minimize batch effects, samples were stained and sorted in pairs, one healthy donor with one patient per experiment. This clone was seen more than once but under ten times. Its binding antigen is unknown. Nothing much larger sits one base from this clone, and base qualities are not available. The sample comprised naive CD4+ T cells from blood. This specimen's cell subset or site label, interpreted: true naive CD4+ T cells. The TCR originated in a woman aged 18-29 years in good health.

The DNA is TGTGCTAGTGGTTTACTAGCGGGCCCAGGGTATTTT. It is translated as CASGLLAGPGYF. The chain employs TRBV12-5 and TRBJ2-3; 9 central bases correspond to TRBD2. The CDR3 spans 12 residues, from the cysteine through the phenylalanine. Kept here is only the CDR3 DNA, which spans 36 bases and is read in frame from base 1. Taken from the germline V gene, the CDR1 and CDR2 loops are LGHNT and FRNRAP. After removal of 3 bases from V and 14 bases from J, the junction retains 6 bases not matched to a gene.